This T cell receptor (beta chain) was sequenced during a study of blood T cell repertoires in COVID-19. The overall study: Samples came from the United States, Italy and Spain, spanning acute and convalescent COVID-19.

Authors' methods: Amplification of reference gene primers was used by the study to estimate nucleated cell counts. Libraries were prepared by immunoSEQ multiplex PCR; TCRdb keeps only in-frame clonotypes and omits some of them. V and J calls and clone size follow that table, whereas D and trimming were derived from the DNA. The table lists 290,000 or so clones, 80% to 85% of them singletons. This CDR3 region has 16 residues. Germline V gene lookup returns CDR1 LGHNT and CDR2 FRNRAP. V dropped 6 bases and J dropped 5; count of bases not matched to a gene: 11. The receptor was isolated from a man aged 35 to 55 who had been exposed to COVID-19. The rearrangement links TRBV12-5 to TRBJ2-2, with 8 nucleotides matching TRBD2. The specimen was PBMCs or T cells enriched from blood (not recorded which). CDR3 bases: TGTGCTAGTGGCCGGTTCGCGGGAGGTTATACCGGGGAGCTGTTTTTT. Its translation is CASGRFAGGYTGELFF.